The clone carrying this TCR beta chain was seen repeatedly, ten times or more. The data derive from a study of T-cell reconstitution after alpha-beta-depleted transplantation in children. Using unique molecular identifiers, the investigators prepared the TCRbeta library. MiXCR was run by TCRdb on the PCR reads, yielding one entry per CDR3 protein. The sample holds roughly 200,000 distinct CDR3 sequences, more than 12% seen once. CDR3 size: 13 residues. Trimming left V 7 bases short and J 4 bases short, with 11 bases between. The input for sequencing was PBMCs from the stem cell graft donor, taken from the stem cell graft. J is TRBJ1-3 and V is TRBV12-3 or TRBV12-4, with a tentative D call TRBD1 (5 bases). This clonotype was obtained from a human donor who donated a stem cell graft to a child with acute lymphoblastic leukemia. The DNA of the CDR3 is TGTGCCAGCACCCTAGGACACGGAAACACCATATATTTT. It specifies CASTLGHGNTIYF.